These T cell receptor beta chains were read from a single sample in a study of blood T cell repertoires in COVID-19. Sequenced by immunoSEQ multiplex PCR; TCRdb stores in-frame clones only, minus some. The data contain 35,000 to 50,000 clones, roughly 82% of them singletons. Sequences were obtained from peripheral blood. The receptors derive from a man aged 50 to 59 with active or convalescent COVID-19. The CDR3 runs from the conserved cysteine through the conserved F or W. Fields, in order: V gene, J gene, CDR3 length, CDR3 protein.

TRBV5-8	TRBJ1-2	12	CASSLALFGYTF
TRBV5-1	TRBJ1-1	14	CASSQGQLNTEAFF
TRBV30	TRBJ1-5	15	CAWRSGDRGNQPQHF
TRBV5-5	TRBJ2-5	16	CASSGLPGGPKETQYF
TRBV11-1	TRBJ2-2	15	CASSTKRGNTGELFF
TRBV3-1/TRBV3-2	TRBJ1-6	14	CASSRTGNNSPLHF
TRBV6-4	TRBJ2-2	16	CASSETGGLNTGELFF
TRBV12-3/TRBV12-4	TRBJ1-1	11	CASSSGWGAFF
TRBV12-3/TRBV12-4	TRBJ2-1	12	CASTGRHNEQFF
TRBV10-3	TRBJ1-6	12	CAIRDSNSPLHF
TRBV21-1	TRBJ1-2	18	CASSKDRTGRNPNYGYTF
TRBV10-3	TRBJ2-7	17	CAISESTGRSITYEQYF
TRBV18	TRBJ1-5	15	CASSRGGSSNQPQHF
TRBV6-6	TRBJ1-4	13	CASTLATNEKLFF
TRBV2	TRBJ2-1	14	CASRQQGAYNEQFF
TRBV9	TRBJ1-3	16	CASSTRDSDSGNTIYF
TRBV11-2	TRBJ2-2	13	CASSPGVTGELFF
TRBV29-1	TRBJ2-1	17	CSVEVPGTGLTYNEQFF
TRBV29-1	TRBJ2-1	13	CSVVTGTGVEQFF
TRBV12-3/TRBV12-4	TRBJ2-3	13	CASSLEFPDTQYF
TRBV6-5	TRBJ1-2	15	CASSYGPGESYGYTF
TRBV14	TRBJ1-2	13	CASSRDFNYGYTF
TRBV7-7	TRBJ2-3	15	CASSLGGEGTDTQYF
TRBV24-1	TRBJ1-2	16	CATSDSRTGYGYGYTF
TRBV30	TRBJ2-7	14	CAWRGRGASYEQYF
TRBV19	TRBJ2-5	14	CASSHVPSQETQYF
TRBV19	TRBJ1-1	15	CASSIGGQKNTEAFF
TRBV5-1	TRBJ2-7	15	CASSWEGTALYEQYF
TRBV27	TRBJ1-2	13	CASSFLGHRDYTF
TRBV14	TRBJ1-2	14	CASSQDTGEYGYTF
TRBV2	TRBJ1-1	13	CASRQDSQGEAFF
TRBV5-6	TRBJ1-2	15	CASSFLGTLVQGYTF
TRBV23-1	TRBJ1-3	18	CASSQFFAEWDRGNTIYF
TRBV3-1/TRBV3-2	TRBJ1-2	17	CASSPSRGRGSNYGYTF
TRBV2	TRBJ1-4	14	CASARLGATEKLFF
TRBV7-9	TRBJ1-6	15	CASSLDTGRDSPLHF
TRBV5-4	TRBJ1-1	14	CASSLARGGTEAFF
TRBV6-5	TRBJ1-1	13	CASSYGQGTEAFF
TRBV6-5	TRBJ1-2	16	CASSYSGTGGAGGYTF
TRBV3-1/TRBV3-2	TRBJ2-1	16	CASSQDSSGGGNEQFF
TRBV19	TRBJ2-2	15	CASSIRDRGTGELFF
TRBV19	TRBJ1-5	15	CASSWSQNSNQPQHF
TRBV19	TRBJ2-7	16	CASSTRVRQEPYEQYF
TRBV9	TRBJ2-7	16	CASSAVPGLEGREQYF
TRBV9	TRBJ2-5	14	CASSVGGFQETQYF
TRBV5-1	TRBJ2-7	17	CASSLAGLTGSSYEQYF
TRBV2	TRBJ1-5	15	CASSEQTGGRQPQHF
TRBV9	TRBJ1-2	15	CASSPRGGGNYGYTF
TRBV14	TRBJ2-1	15	CASSQARTSGNEQFF
TRBV14	TRBJ1-3	16	CASSPLPGHQRVAIYF
TRBV11-2	TRBJ2-2	15	CASTHSTGSTGELFF
TRBV7-2	TRBJ1-4	15	CASSEGAGIVEKLFF
TRBV30	TRBJ2-1	10	CACGGNEQFF
TRBV4-2	TRBJ2-2	14	CASSHPGNTGELFF
TRBV30	TRBJ2-5	16	CAWSVLARGNTETQYF
TRBV3-1/TRBV3-2	TRBJ2-5	15	CASSQGTGVQETQYF